This T cell receptor beta chain is drawn from a study of T cell repertoires in cytomegalovirus infection. The overall study: CMV epitopes, recently identified HLA-C-restricted and well-studied HLA-B-restricted, were used. In public TCR beta signatures, there were indications of both CMV infection and matching HLA type.

This CDR3 has 12 residues. CDR1 and CDR2 (germline): MNHEY, SMNVEV (reference sequence). Deletions cut 5 bases from V and 2 bases from J, with 5 bases between. TCRdb recomputed calls from the reads with MiXCR, one row per CDR3 protein. The table has about 770,000 distinct CDR3 sequences, 25% to 30% seen once; the top ten hold less than 15%. This clonotype was detected only a few times. Its antigen is still unknown. Study-wide results and caveats: Clonotypes of TCR beta that were HLA-C-restricted and CMV-specific dominated the ex vivo response.

The clonotype comes from a human donor in good health (CMV status not recorded). Some clones in this sample may be carry-over from other donors' samples. The chain couples TRBV27 to TRBJ2-3; no reliable D call. The sample in question was cultured CD8+ T cells from PBMCs, obtained from culture after CMV antigen stimulation. CDR3 coding DNA: TGTGCCAGCAGTCATTACACAGATACGCAGTATTTT. Translation gives CASSHYTDTQYF.